A selection of T cell receptor beta chains follows, all from one sample in a study of blood T cell repertoires in COVID-19. Assay: immunoSEQ multiplex PCR; the TCRdb copy retains only in-frame clones and omits some. The table records about 190,000 clones, 70% to 90% of them present only once. The sequenced material came from peripheral blood. These receptors were obtained from a woman in her seventies with active or convalescent COVID-19. Both conserved end residues are part of each CDR3.

v_call	cdr3_length	j_call	cdr3_aa
TRBV6-5	15	TRBJ1-3	CASRPGQSSGNTIYF
TRBV28	14	TRBJ1-4	CASSTGGFEEKLFF
TRBV29-1	15	TRBJ2-1	CSVEEGLAGGGEQFF
TRBV18	14	TRBJ1-1	CASSPSPGGTEAFF
TRBV5-1	15	TRBJ1-1	CASSLGQGVGTEAFF
TRBV7-2	14	TRBJ2-1	CASSSRTSRNEQFF
TRBV27	18	TRBJ2-1	CASSWWGGVEVSYNEQFF
TRBV6-6	12	TRBJ1-5	CASSQGDQPQHF
TRBV5-1	17	TRBJ2-3	CASSSRRTSGIKDTQYF
TRBV5-1	19	TRBJ1-6	CASSLRQISLSSYNSPLHF
TRBV9	14	TRBJ1-5	CASSAEGRGQPQHF
TRBV5-4	17	TRBJ2-7	CASSVVLGRRSSYEQYF
TRBV7-6	15	TRBJ2-3	CASRLGVAGTDTQYF
TRBV19	12	TRBJ1-2	CASRAGGYGYTF
TRBV30	17	TRBJ2-1	CAWSKSGRASLYNEQFF
TRBV24-1	14	TRBJ2-5	CATSESGLRKTQYF
TRBV11-3	15	TRBJ2-5	CASSLVPGQQETQYF
TRBV28	15	TRBJ2-7	CASSRVGQGIIEQYF
TRBV24-1	21	TRBJ1-5	CATSDPRRTAEIEYSNQPQHF
TRBV7-3	14	TRBJ2-1	CASSLSQGYNEQFF
TRBV18	14	TRBJ2-5	CASSSAWGSETQYF
TRBV19	15	TRBJ2-7	CASSAKASGSVEQYF
TRBV28	14	TRBJ2-1	CASSLSPLANEQFF
TRBV18	15	TRBJ2-1	CASSSRAGSYDEQFF
TRBV19	13	TRBJ1-4	CASSITGRVGLFF
TRBV24-1	17	TRBJ2-7	CATSDLRPPQGASEQYF
TRBV30	15	TRBJ1-3	CALGREGYSGNTIYF
TRBV3-1/TRBV3-2	14	TRBJ1-1	CASSPGQLNTEAFF
TRBV9	16	TRBJ2-5	CASSVGTKDVQETQYF
TRBV30	16	TRBJ2-1	CAWERDPGLADNEQFF
TRBV12-3/TRBV12-4	13	TRBJ1-1	CASSQPGYTEAFF
TRBV7-6	16	TRBJ2-5	CASSPNPGQGGETQYF
TRBV28	17	TRBJ2-7	CASSLWSGWQASYEQYF
TRBV29-1	14	TRBJ2-1	CSARDRGAYNEQFF
TRBV12-3/TRBV12-4	11	TRBJ2-7	CAISMRDEQYF
TRBV7-3	16	TRBJ1-1	CASSLTRPGTDTEAFF
TRBV11-2	15	TRBJ2-7	CASSLGAGYPYEQYF
TRBV6-5	13	TRBJ1-2	CASTTGLDYGYTF
TRBV7-6	16	TRBJ2-3	CASSLAPGGGEGTQYF
TRBV4-2	12	TRBJ2-7	CASSQVSYEQYF
TRBV4-1	16	TRBJ1-1	CASSQGSTGRRTEAFF
TRBV28	15	TRBJ1-5	CASSLKQGNNQPQHF